Reported below is one T cell receptor beta chain. The data were taken from a study of blood T cell repertoires in COVID-19. Data came from immunoSEQ multiplex PCR; TCRdb stores just in-frame clones and leaves some out. This sample yields about 70,000 clones, of which around 85% are seen a single time; around 32% belongs to the top ten. The CDR3 length is 18 residues. Trimming left V 3 bases short and J 2 bases short, with 20 bases between. Germline lookup yields CDR1 MGHRA and CDR2 YSYEKL. Input material: peripheral blood. The clonotype was recovered from an elderly woman with active or convalescent COVID-19. The chain carries TRBV4-1 and TRBJ2-4, with D unresolved. The CDR3 reads CASSHSLLVVSPKNIQYF. The CDR3 DNA follows: TGCGCCAGCAGCCATTCCCTTTTAGTTGTGAGCCCCAAAAACATTCAGTACTTC.